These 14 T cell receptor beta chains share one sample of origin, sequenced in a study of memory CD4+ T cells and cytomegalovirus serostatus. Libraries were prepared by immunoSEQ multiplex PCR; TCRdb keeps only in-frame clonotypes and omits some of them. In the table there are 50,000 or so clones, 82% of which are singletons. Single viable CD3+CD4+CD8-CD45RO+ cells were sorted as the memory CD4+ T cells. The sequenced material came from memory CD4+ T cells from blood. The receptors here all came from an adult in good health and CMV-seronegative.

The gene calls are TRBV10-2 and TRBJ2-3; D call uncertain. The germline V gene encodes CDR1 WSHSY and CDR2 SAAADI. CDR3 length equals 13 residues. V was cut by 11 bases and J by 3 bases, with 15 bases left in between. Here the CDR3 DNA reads TGCGCCGGATCGGAAGGACCGACAGATACGCAGTATTTT. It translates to CAGSEGPTDTQYF.

CDR3: CASRFPKGGRGQAFF. The CDR3 DNA reads TGTGCAAGTCGCTTCCCTAAGGGCGGCAGGGGCCAAGCTTTCTTT. J is TRBJ1-1 and V is TRBV12-2; TRBD1, the table's D call, was not compared with the DNA. TRBV12-2 is a known pseudogene. This CDR3 is 15 amino acids long.

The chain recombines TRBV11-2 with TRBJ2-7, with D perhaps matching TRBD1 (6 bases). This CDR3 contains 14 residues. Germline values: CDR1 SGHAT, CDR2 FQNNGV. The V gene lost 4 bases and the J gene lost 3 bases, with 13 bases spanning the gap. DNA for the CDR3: TGTGCCAGCAGCTCGACAGGTCCTCACTACGAGCAGTACTTC. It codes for CASSSTGPHYEQYF.

The CDR3 nucleotides read TGTGCCAGCAGTGAGGGTCTCGCACAAGAGACCCAGTACTTC. Amino acid sequence: CASSEGLAQETQYF. This chain links TRBV6-1 with TRBJ2-5; D unclear. The CDR3 sequence is 14 residues long. Germline V gives CDR1 MNHNS, CDR2 SASEGT. V lost 3 bases and J lost 2, with 10 bases in between.

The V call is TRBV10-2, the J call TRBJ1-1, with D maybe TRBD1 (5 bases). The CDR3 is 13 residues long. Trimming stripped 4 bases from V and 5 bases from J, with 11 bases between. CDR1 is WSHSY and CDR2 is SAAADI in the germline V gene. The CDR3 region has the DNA TGCGCCAGCAGTGTGAGGGAGGGGACTGAAGCTTTCTTT. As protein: CASSVREGTEAFF.

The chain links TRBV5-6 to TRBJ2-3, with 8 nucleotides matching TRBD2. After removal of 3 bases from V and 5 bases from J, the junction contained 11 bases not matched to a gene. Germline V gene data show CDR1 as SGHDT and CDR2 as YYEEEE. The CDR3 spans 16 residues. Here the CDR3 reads CASSWRTSPEGDTQYF. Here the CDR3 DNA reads TGTGCCAGCAGCTGGAGGACTAGCCCCGAGGGAGATACGCAGTATTTT.

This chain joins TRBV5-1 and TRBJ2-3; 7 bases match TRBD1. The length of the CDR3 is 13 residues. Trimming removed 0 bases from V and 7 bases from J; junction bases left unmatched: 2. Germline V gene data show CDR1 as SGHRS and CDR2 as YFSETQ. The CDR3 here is CASSLDRGYTQYF. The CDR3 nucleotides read TGCGCCAGCAGCTTGGACAGGGGATATACGCAGTATTTT. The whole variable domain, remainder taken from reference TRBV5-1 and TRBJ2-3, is KAGVTQTPRYLIKTRGQQVTLSCSPISGHRSVSWYQQTPGQGLQFLFEYFSETQRNKGNFPGRFSGRQFSNSRSEMNVSTLELGDSALYLCASSLDRGYTQYFGPGTRLTVL.

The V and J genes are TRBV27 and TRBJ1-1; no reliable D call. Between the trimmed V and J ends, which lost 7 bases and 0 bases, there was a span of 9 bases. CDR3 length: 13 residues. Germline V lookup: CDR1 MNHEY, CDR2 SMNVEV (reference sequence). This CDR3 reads CASTVSMNTEAFF. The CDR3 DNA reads TGTGCCAGCACGGTATCCATGAACACTGAAGCTTTCTTT.

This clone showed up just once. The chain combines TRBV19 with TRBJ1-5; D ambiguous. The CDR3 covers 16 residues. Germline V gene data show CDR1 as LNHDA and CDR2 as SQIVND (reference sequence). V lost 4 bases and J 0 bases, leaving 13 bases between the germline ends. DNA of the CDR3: TGTGCCAGTAGTACCATTAGGGTTTCTAGCAATCAGCCCCAGCATTTT. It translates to CASSTIRVSSNQPQHF.

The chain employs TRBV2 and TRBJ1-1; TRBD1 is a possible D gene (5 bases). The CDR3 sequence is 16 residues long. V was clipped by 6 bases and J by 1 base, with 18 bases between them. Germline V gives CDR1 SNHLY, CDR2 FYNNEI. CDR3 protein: CASRTGAQRGNTEAFF. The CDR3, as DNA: TGTGCCAGCAGGACCGGAGCCCAAAGGGGGAACACTGAAGCTTTCTTT.

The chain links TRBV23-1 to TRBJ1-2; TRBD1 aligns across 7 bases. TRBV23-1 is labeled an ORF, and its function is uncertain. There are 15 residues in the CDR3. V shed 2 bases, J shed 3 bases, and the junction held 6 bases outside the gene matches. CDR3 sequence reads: CASSQRFDRDYGYTF. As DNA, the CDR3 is TGCGCCAGCAGTCAAAGGTTTGACAGGGACTATGGCTACACCTTC.

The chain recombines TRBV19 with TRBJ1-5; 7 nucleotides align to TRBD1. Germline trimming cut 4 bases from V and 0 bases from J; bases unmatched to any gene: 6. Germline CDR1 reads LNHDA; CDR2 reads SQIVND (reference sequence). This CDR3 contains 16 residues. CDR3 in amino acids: CASSTLGQVSNQPQHF. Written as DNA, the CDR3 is TGTGCCAGTAGTACCCTAGGACAGGTTAGCAATCAGCCCCAGCATTTT.

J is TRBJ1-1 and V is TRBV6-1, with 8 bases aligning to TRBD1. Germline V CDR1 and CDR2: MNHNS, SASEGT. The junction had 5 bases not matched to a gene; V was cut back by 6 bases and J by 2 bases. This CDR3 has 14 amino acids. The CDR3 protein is CASRGQDLNTEAFF. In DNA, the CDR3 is TGTGCCAGCAGGGGACAGGATCTAAACACTGAAGCTTTCTTT.

Written as DNA, the CDR3 is TGTGCCAGCATCGGGGGCCACTACAATGAGCAGTTCTTC. It encodes CASIGGHYNEQFF. V and J are TRBV6-6 and TRBJ2-1; the D call may be TRBD1 or TRBD2 (6 bases each). CDR1 is MNHNY, CDR2 SVGAGI, per germline (reference sequence). The germline V and J ends were trimmed by 7 bases and 3 bases, with 10 bases remaining between them. The length of the CDR3 is 13 residues.